What follows is one T cell receptor (beta chain) and its context. Its antigen specificity is not known. One base away there is no much larger clone; base qualities are not given. CDR1 and CDR2 were assigned from the germline V gene (reference sequence) as LNHNV and YYDKDF. Including the terminal cysteine and phenylalanine, the CDR3 comprises 15 residues. The sequence is cut down to CDR3 DNA, 45 bases in frame from base 1. Deletion took 3 bases off V and 7 bases off J, with a span of 16 bases between the germline ends. TCRbeta CDR3 regions were amplified from genomic DNA by means of the immunoSEQ Assay, a bias-controlled multiplex PCR. From the authors' description of their analysis: The number of nucleated cells in each sample was estimated by amplification of reference gene primers within the assay. To quantify the absolute abundance of each unique TCRbeta CDR3 rearrangement, sequence reads were collapsed and filtered. Productive Simpson clonality was computed per sample as the square root of Simpson's diversity index over productive rearrangements. The source is immuneACCESS, and TCRdb retained only in-frame sequences with V and J called. Part of the clones is not carried over; for the studies checked, unresolved V genes explain less than half of this, and the remainder is unexplained. The DNA gave D and trimming, while V, J and clone size come from that table. In this sample the table shows 150,000 to 200,000 clones, nearly 85% of which occur a single time. The ten most abundant clones make up 4.5% to 6.5% of the sample.

These data belong to a study of blood T cell repertoires in COVID-19 (dated by TCRdb to 2019 to 2021). Notes on the research overall: Collaborator samples came from the United States, Italy and Spain and covered acute and convalescent phases of COVID-19. The prospective study material was composed of cDNA or gDNA derived from T cells, B-cell-depleted T cells, or PBMCs. Subjects who had been exposed to COVID-19, were actively infected with it, or had recovered from it provided the deeply sampled blood TCRbeta repertoires that made up the dataset. The repertoires were made available in a free public database intended to serve as a resource for research on the immune response to SARS-CoV-2. Samples were obtained from the ongoing ImmuneRACE study (first 160 participants) and from some 1,300 subjects provided by 6 global collaborators. Sample metadata almost always included a de-identified subject ID, COVID-19 status, age in years and sex. HLA class I and class II types, where available, came from metadata supplied by the sample provider rather than from assay-based typing.

What the work shows at the level of the full study, not this receptor alone: How much clinical and demographic metadata was included differed by source and by participant, and the metadata was provided uncurated.

Whole blood was collected in K2EDTA tubes by collaborating institutions according to the institutions' own protocols. Collaborator samples were shipped for TCRbeta analysis as frozen whole blood, isolated PBMCs, or DNA extracted from either sample type. The material sequenced was peripheral blood. The rearranged chain carries TRBV15 and TRBJ2-1; TRBD1 is a weak D gene call, 6 bases matching. The origin of this receptor is a young woman with acute or convalescent COVID-19. Here the CDR3 is given as CATSSLVGGRNEQFF. Here is the DNA: TGTGCCACCAGCAGTCTCGTAGGGGGAAGGAATGAGCAGTTCTTC.